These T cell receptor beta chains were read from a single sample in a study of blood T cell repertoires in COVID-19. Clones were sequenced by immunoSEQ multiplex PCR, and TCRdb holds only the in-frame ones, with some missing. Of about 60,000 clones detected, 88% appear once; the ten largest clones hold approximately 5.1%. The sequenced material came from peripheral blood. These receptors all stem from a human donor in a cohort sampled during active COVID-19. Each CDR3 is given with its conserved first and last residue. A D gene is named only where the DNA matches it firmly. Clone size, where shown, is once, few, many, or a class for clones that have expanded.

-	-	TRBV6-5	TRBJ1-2	TGTGCCAGCAGTTATCGGGGGGGACGAGGCTACACCTTC	CASSYRGGRGYTF
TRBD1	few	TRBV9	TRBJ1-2	TGTGCCAGCAGCTACCGGGACAGAGCCTATGGCTACACCTTC	CASSYRDRAYGYTF
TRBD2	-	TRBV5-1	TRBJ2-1	TGCGCCAGCAGCTTGGGTTCATTAGCGGGAAGGGGCAATGAGCAGTTCTTC	CASSLGSLAGRGNEQFF
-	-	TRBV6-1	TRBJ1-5	TGTGCCAGCAGTGAAGGGGGCAGCAATCAGCCCCAGCATTTT	CASSEGGSNQPQHF
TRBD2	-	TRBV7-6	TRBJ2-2	TGTGCCAGCAGCTTAAGGCTAGCGGGGAGTCCGAACACCGGGGAGCTGTTTTTT	CASSLRLAGSPNTGELFF
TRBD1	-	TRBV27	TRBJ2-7	TGTGCCAGCAGGAGGACAGGGGGCTACGAGCAGTACTTC	CASRRTGGYEQYF
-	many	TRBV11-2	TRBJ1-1	TGTGCCAGCAGCCAAACAGTGACCACTGAAGCTTTCTTT	CASSQTVTTEAFF
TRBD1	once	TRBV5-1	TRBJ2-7	TGCGCCAGCAGCTTGGCCGGGACAGGGGTAGGAAACGAGCAGTACTTC	CASSLAGTGVGNEQYF
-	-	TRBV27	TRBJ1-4	TGTGCCAGCAGCCCACGGTGGGGCGTAAATGAAAAACTGTTTTTT	CASSPRWGVNEKLFF
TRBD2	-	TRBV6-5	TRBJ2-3	TGTGCCAGCAGCCGTAGCGGGAGCACAGATACGCAGTATTTT	CASSRSGSTDTQYF
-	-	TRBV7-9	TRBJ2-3	TGTGCCAGCAGCTTGGCGAGCGGATTTACAGATACGCAGTATTTT	CASSLASGFTDTQYF
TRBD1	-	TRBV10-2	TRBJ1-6	TGCGCCAGCAGCAGACAGGGGGCAGCCTATAATTCACCCCTCCACTTT	CASSRQGAAYNSPLHF
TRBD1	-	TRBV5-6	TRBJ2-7	TGTGCCAGCAGCCTAGGGACAGTTACCTACGAGCAGTACTTC	CASSLGTVTYEQYF
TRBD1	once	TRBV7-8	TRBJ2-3	TGTGCCAGCAGCTTTCTCGGGACAGTTCGAAACACAGATACGCAGTATTTT	CASSFLGTVRNTDTQYF
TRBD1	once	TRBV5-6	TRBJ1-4	TGTGCCAGCAGCTTGGGACAGGGGGCTCAGAATGAAAAACTGTTTTTT	CASSLGQGAQNEKLFF
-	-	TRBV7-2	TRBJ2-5	TGTGCCAGCAGCTGGTCGACCGGGACTCAATACTCCCAGTACTTC	CASSWSTGTQYSQYF
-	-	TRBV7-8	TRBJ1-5	TGTGCCAGTAGCTTACGCAGTGACAATCAGCCCCAGCATTTT	CASSLRSDNQPQHF
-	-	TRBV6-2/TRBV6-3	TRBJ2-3	TGTGCCAGCAGTTACTCGAAGGGGCCCCGCACAGATACGCAGTATTTT	CASSYSKGPRTDTQYF
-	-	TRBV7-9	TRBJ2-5	TGTGCCAGCAGCTTAGCCGCAGGGGCTCGTCGGTTCAACCAAGAGACCCAGTACTTC	CASSLAAGARRFNQETQYF
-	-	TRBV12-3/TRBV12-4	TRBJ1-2	TGTGCCAGCAGTTTAATCTCAGGGGATGGCTACACCTTC	CASSLISGDGYTF
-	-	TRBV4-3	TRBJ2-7	TGCGCCAGCAGCCAAGACAGGGGTTACGAGCAGTACTTC	CASSQDRGYEQYF
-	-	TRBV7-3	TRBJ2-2	TGTGCCAGCAGGATGGGGCCCACCGGGGAGCTGTTTTTT	CASRMGPTGELFF
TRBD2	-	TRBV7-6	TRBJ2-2	TGTGCCAGCAGCTTACGGGTAGCGGGGAACACCGGGGAGCTGTTTTTT	CASSLRVAGNTGELFF
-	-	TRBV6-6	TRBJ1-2	TGTGCCAGCCGAGGGGGAGCCCGGGGTGGCTACACCTTC	CASRGGARGGYTF
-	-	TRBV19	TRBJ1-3	TGTGCCAGTAGTGTCCCGGGACACCGCTCTGGAAACACCATATATTTT	CASSVPGHRSGNTIYF
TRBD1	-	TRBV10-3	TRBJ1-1	TGTGCCATCAGTGATACCGGGACAGTGAAGGGAGCTTTCTTT	CAISDTGTVKGAFF
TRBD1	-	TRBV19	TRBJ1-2	TGTGCCAGTAGTCTCCGGACAGGGGAAGGCTATGGCTACACCTTC	CASSLRTGEGYGYTF
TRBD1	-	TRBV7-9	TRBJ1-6	TGTGCCAGCAGCTTGGACAGGGCAAATAATTCACCCCTCCACTTT	CASSLDRANNSPLHF
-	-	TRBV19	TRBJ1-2	TGTGCCAGTAGGGAACTCAAGGACAGCCTCAAGCATGGCTACACCTTC	CASRELKDSLKHGYTF
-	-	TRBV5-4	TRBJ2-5	TGTGCCAGCAGCCCCCGTGGTTCTTCCACAGAAACCCAGTACTTC	CASSPRGSSTETQYF
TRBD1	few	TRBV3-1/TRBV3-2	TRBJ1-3	TGTGCCAGCAGCCAACCGGACAGGGGAAACACCATATATTTT	CASSQPDRGNTIYF
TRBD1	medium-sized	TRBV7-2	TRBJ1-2	TGTGCCAGCAGCCCAGGGACAGTCTTTGGGGGCTACACCTTC	CASSPGTVFGGYTF
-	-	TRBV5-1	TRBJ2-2	TGCGCCAGCAGCCCCCAGGGGCGGCCTGAGGCCGGGGAGCTGTTTTTT	CASSPQGRPEAGELFF
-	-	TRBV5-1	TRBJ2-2	TGCGCCAGCAGCTTGGTGGCGGGACCCACGGACGGGGAGCTGTTTTTT	CASSLVAGPTDGELFF
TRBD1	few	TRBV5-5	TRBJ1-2	TGTGCCAGCAGCCCGGGACAGGGGGCTGTTCCTAACTATGGCTACACCTTC	CASSPGQGAVPNYGYTF
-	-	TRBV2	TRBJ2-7	TGTGCCAGCAGAGACCTCCTAGTGGGAGGTTTGTACTTC	CASRDLLVGGLYF
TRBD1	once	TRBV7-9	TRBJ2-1	TGTGCCAGCGGGCCCGGGACAGGGACCTACAATGAGCAGTTCTTC	CASGPGTGTYNEQFF
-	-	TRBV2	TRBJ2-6	TGTGCCAGCAATCAGGGCTCTGGGGCCAACGTCCTGACTTTC	CASNQGSGANVLTF
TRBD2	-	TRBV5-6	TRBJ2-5	TGTGCCAGCAGCTTCGGACTAGCGGGAGGGCAGTACCAAGAGACCCAGTACTTC	CASSFGLAGGQYQETQYF
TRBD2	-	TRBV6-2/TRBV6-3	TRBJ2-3	TGTGCCAGCAGCCCGGGGAGCGGGGTTAATACAGATACGCAGTATTTT	CASSPGSGVNTDTQYF